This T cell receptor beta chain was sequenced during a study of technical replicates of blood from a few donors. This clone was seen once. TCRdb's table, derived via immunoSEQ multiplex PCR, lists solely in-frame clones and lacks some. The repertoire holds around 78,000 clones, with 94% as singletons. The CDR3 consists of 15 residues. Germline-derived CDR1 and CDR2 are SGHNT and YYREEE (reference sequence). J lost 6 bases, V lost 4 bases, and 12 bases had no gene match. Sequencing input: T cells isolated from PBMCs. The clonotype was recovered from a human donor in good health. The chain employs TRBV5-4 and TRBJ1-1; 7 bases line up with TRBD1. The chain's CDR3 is CASSVFDRVNAEAFF. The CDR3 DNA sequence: TGTGCCAGCAGCGTGTTTGACAGGGTAAACGCTGAAGCTTTCTTT.